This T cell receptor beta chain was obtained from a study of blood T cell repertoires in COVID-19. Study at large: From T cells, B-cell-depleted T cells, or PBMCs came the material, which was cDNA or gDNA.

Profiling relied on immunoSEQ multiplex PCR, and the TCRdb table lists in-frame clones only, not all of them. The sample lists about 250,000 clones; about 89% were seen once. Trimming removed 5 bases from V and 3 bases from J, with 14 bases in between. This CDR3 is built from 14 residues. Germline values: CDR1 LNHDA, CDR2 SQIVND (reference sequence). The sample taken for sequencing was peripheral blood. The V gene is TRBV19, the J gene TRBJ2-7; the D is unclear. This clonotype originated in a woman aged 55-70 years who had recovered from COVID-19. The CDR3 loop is CASSSTGFLYEQYF. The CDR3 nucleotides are TGTGCCAGTAGTTCTACCGGGTTCCTCTACGAGCAGTACTTC.